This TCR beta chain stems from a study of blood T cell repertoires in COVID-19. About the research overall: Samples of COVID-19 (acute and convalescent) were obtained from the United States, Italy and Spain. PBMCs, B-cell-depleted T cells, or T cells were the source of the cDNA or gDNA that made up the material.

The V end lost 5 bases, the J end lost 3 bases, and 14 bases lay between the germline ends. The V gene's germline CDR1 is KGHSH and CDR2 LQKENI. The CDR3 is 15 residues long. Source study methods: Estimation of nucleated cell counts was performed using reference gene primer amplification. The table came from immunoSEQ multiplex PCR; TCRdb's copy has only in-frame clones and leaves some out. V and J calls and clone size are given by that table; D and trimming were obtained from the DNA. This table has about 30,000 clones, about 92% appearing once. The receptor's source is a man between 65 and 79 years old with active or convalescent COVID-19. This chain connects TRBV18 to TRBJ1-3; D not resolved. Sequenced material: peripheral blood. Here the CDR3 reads CASSEQRSLGNTIYF. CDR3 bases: TGTGCCAGCTCAGAACAGAGAAGCCTTGGAAACACCATATATTTT. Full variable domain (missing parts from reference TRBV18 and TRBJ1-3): NAGVMQNPRHLVRRRGQEARLRCSPMKGHSHVYWYRQLPEEGLKFMVYLQKENIIDESGMPKERFSAEFPKEGPSILRIQQVVRGDSAAYFCASSEQRSLGNTIYFGEGSWLTVV.